This TCR beta chain was identified in a study of T cells after posttransplantation cyclophosphamide. Controls had myeloablative marrow grafts with methotrexate and calcineurin inhibitor, sampled at 1 year. This CDR3 contains 15 residues. V shed 7 bases, J shed 6 bases, and the junction held 8 bases outside the gene matches. Germline CDR1 and CDR2: LGHNA and YSLEER. Assay used: immunoSEQ multiplex PCR; TCRdb lists only in-frame clones, some missing. Of fewer than 20,000 clones in the sample, approximately 80% are singletons; the top ten hold roughly 2.8%. This clone was picked up a small number of times.

The chain couples TRBV4-3 to TRBJ2-7; 14 bases are shared with TRBD2. This receptor was taken from a male patient aged 25-45 years who received an allogeneic stem cell transplant from an unrelated donor, was CMV-positive, and had acute and chronic GVHD. Some T cells may be transferred from the graft donor. The sequenced sample was PBMCs, obtained roughly 460 days after allogeneic stem cell transplant with calcineurin inhibitor and methotrexate. CDR3 bases: TGCGCCAGCAAGCCGAGCGGGACTAGCGGGGGCGAGCAGTACTTC. It encodes CASKPSGTSGGEQYF.